This T cell receptor beta chain was obtained from a study of T cell responses to AZD1222 COVID-19 vaccine (dated by TCRdb to 2020 to 2022). Background on the whole study: A total of around 240 trial participants underwent TCR sequencing, of whom 200 to 220 received two doses of AZD1222 and some 26 received two doses of the MenACWY control vaccine. Enrollment into the trials was organized by age into subgroups of 18-55, 56-69 and 70-plus years, and those subgroups contained around 150, 28 and 57 TCR-sequenced participants, respectively. What the authors observed across the whole study: Only six AZD1222 recipients were SARS-CoV-2 seropositive at baseline, limiting conclusions about previously exposed vaccinees. Because no samples from the day 14 peak response were available, repertoires could be characterized only after the peak T cell response. Reportedly, close to half of the unique spike-specific TCRs recognized epitopes lying outside the regions that are mutated in the B.1.351 and B.1.1.7 variants. In the small 56-69-year group, the increase in depth fell short of significance, most likely because of low power. After two AZD1222 doses, spike-specific TCR breadth and depth were significantly higher than at day 0 and than in MenACWY recipients. Most participants were white British and females outnumbered males, and the authors suggested that clonal diversity may have been underestimated. Vaccine-associated CD4 TCRs spanned the whole spike protein, with dominant responses in regions 160-218 and 743-854.

The time point label for this specimen denotes: about 28 days (+/-7) after the second vaccine dose. AZD1222 recipients whose second dose came at about 4 weeks and those whose second dose came at about 12 weeks were combined into one group, since spike-specific TCR depth and breadth did not differ between the two schedules. The vaccinee samples were drawn from two UK trials, COV001 and COV002, one of which was a single-blind randomized controlled phase 2/3 trial testing AZD1222 (ChAdOx1 nCoV-19) in healthy adults. For TCRbeta chain sequencing, PBMC samples were collected from trial participants at day 0 and at day 28 after the second dose. The CDR3 regions of human TCRbeta chains were analyzed by immunosequencing. Per the authors' processing: Repertoire TCRs were matched against a reference library of SARS-CoV-2-specific TCRs generated with the MIRA antigen-specificity platform. Breadth was defined as the fraction of unique TCRs that were SARS-CoV-2-associated, and depth was defined as the fraction of total T cells that were SARS-CoV-2-associated. Using the MIRA data, each spike-specific TCR was mapped to the spike region that the TCR reacts to and placed in a CD4 or CD8 class. Log10-transformed breadth and depth values were compared by one-way ANOVA with Sidak's multiple comparisons tests. The table comes from immuneACCESS by way of TCRdb, which keeps in-frame sequences with V and J called. Part of the clones is missing from these tables; in studies checked, under half for an unresolved V gene and the rest for unknown reasons. The DNA was the basis for D and trimming; V, J and clone size are from that table. The sample has 90,000 to 100,000 clones on record, roughly 86% of them singletons. 15% to 20% of the sample is held by the ten biggest clonotypes.

Comments on this clone: There is no known antigen for this receptor. No quality values exist for individual bases; no much larger clone is one base distant.

This clonotype was sampled from an adult who received the AZD1222 COVID-19 vaccine. Sequenced material: peripheral blood, taken 28 days after the second AZD1222 dose.

In nucleotide form, the sequence is TGTGCCAGCAGTTCGGGGTTCGAGCAGTACTTC. It codes for CASSSGFEQYF. The chain is assembled from TRBV28 and TRBJ2-7; TRBD2 is a possible D gene, resting on 5 matching bases. V is pared back by 4 bases and J by 6 bases, with 7 bases lying between the germline termini. The CDR3 contains 11 residues, cysteine and phenylalanine counted. Just CDR3 DNA is preserved here, 33 bases in frame from base 1. The germline V gene encodes CDR1 MDHEN and CDR2 SYDVKM.